This entry is about one TCR beta chain. This clone's antigen is unknown. Base qualities are not recorded, but no much larger clone differs from it by a single base. Explained via the paper, the treatment or condition label denotes: about 20 received Ad26.COV2.S at low or high dose, single or two shots; several received placebo; per-sample allocation not given. Repertoires of vaccine and placebo recipients were sequenced from samples taken on day 63 after the first injection. In Cohort 1b, fewer than 30 adults aged 18-55 years were enrolled at a single site in Boston, USA, between 29 July and 7 August 2020. Ad26.COV2.S was a replication-incompetent adenovirus type 26 vector expressing a prefusion-stabilized SARS-CoV-2 spike protein from the original Wuhan strain. The germline V gene encodes CDR1 SEHNR and CDR2 FQNEAQ (reference sequence). The junction shows trimming of 5 bases on V and 1 base on J, plus 18 bases between the germline ends. From its cysteine to its phenylalanine, the CDR3 spans 17 amino acids. The sequence is cut down to CDR3 DNA, 51 bases in frame from base 1.

The immunoSEQ Assay was used to sequence TCRbeta CDR3 regions. After extraction, genomic DNA underwent amplification by bias-controlled multiplex PCR, followed by high-throughput sequencing. In the source study's methods: To quantify the absolute abundance of every unique TCRbeta CDR3 region, sequences were collapsed and filtered. T cell fraction was estimated by normalizing TCRbeta template counts to usable DNA, with usable DNA measured through amplification of reference genes found in all nucleated cells. Repertoire TCRs were annotated as SARS-CoV-2-specific by exact matching of V gene, CDR3 amino acid sequence and J gene to a known reactive TCR set. MIRA supplied the reference SARS-CoV-2 TCR set, which was filtered for enrichment in COVID-19-positive ImmuneCODE repertoires so that public or cross-reactive TCRs were removed. Based on the MIRA antigens, annotated TCRs were further analysed at the level of specific ORF or position within ORF. Breadth was defined as the number of annotated unique rearrangements divided by the total number of unique productive rearrangements, and depth was defined as the summed frequency of the annotated unique rearrangements. TCR breadth was compared between groups using two-sided Wilcoxon rank-sum tests. TCRdb's version of the immuneACCESS table is confined to in-frame rearrangements and falls short of the full clone set. An unresolved V gene accounts for under half of the shortfall where checked; the remainder is of unknown origin. That table is the source of V, J and clone size, and D and trimming were worked out from the DNA. This sample gives some 240,000 clones in total; approximately 90% of them show up just once. Jointly, the top ten make up just under 3% of the sample.

This sample is part of a study of Ad26.COV2.S vaccination and SARS-CoV-2 variants (dated by TCRdb to the early 2020s). Notes on the research overall: Vaccine-arm donors were drawn from COV1001, a multicentre, randomized, double-blind, placebo-controlled phase I-IIa trial of Ad26.COV2.S in healthy adults. Trial participants were randomized into five groups of five: low-dose or high-dose Ad26.COV2.S given once or twice, or placebo on both occasions. The TCR-sequenced set comprised around 32 samples: some 19 Ad26.COV2.S vaccine recipients, 5 placebo recipients and 8 SARS-CoV-2 convalescent individuals. Throughout the experiments and outcome assessment, investigators stayed blinded to trial group allocation. TCRbeta repertoire sequencing served as the tool for gauging how specific and how broad the SARS-CoV-2-reactive T cell receptors were following Ad26.COV2.S vaccination. Ad26.COV2.S was administered intramuscularly at a dose of 5x10^10 or 1x10^11 viral particles, either as one shot or as two shots given 56 days apart. The research as a whole found: After vaccination, spike-specific CD8+ and CD4+ T cell responses were reported to show substantial breadth. The study lacked the statistical power to compare responses across vaccine doses or regimens. The authors noted that total T cell responses may have been underestimated by the TCR breadth and depth analyses. Compared with placebo recipients, Ad26.COV2.S recipients showed higher spike-specific TCR breadth (P = 0.0014). Vaccine and placebo recipients had similar non-spike TCR breadth, a finding consistent with the vaccine containing only spike.

Here the chain combines TRBV7-9 and TRBJ2-4, with TRBD2 as a weak D call on 7 bases. Sequenced here: peripheral blood, sampled in a trial of Ad26.COV2.S vaccine versus placebo. This TCR came from a person between 18 and 65 years old who received the Ad26.COV2.S COVID-19 vaccine or a placebo. This receptor has the CDR3 CASSHAGAEGAKNIQYF. The base sequence is TGTGCCAGCAGCCACGCGGGGGCAGAAGGGGCCAAAAACATTCAGTACTTC.